Listed below are T cell receptor beta chains from one sample, sequenced in a study of CD4 T cell repertoires in COVID-19. Produced via immunoSEQ multiplex PCR; TCRdb's table is partial and in-frame only. The sample shows around 22,000 clones, around 87% of them seen only once. Sequencing was performed on central memory CD4+ T cells from blood, taken before the COVID-19 pandemic. Receptors originate from a human donor who had COVID-19. CDR3s include the opening cysteine and the closing phenylalanine or tryptophan. The D gene is left open where the match is weak. Some rows have no size entry. The others give once, few or many, or a class for an expanded clone.

>TRBV10-3|NA|NA|TRBJ1-6
CAIQENNSPLHF
TGTGCCATCCAGGAAAATAATTCACCCCTCCACTTT
>TRBV4-1|NA|once|TRBJ1-5
CASSQTDNQPQHF
TGCGCCAGCAGCCAGACAGACAATCAGCCCCAGCATTTT
>TRBV5-4|TRBD2|NA|TRBJ2-2
CASSLGGSSGSYTGELFF
TGTGCCAGCAGCTTGGGGGGGTCTAGCGGGAGTTACACCGGGGAGCTGTTTTTT
>TRBV5-6|NA|NA|TRBJ1-6
CASSSRYAGASSYNSPLHF
TGTGCCAGCAGTTCTAGATACGCAGGGGCGAGCTCCTATAATTCACCCCTCCACTTT
>TRBV28|TRBD2|NA|TRBJ2-1
CASTNLAGYTYNEQFF
TGTGCCAGCACCAATTTAGCGGGTTACACCTACAATGAGCAGTTCTTC
>TRBV4-1|TRBD2|NA|TRBJ2-1
CASSQEQREEREQFF
TGCGCCAGCAGCCAAGAACAACGGGAGGAACGTGAGCAGTTCTTC
>TRBV6-6|NA|NA|TRBJ1-2
CASSYSQGSNYGYTF
TGTGCCAGCAGTTACTCCCAGGGATCTAACTATGGCTACACCTTC
>TRBV5-1|TRBD2|NA|TRBJ2-3
CASSVAAGVVSDTQYF
TGCGCCAGCAGTGTGGCCGCGGGAGTGGTGTCAGATACGCAGTATTTT
>TRBV29-1|NA|NA|TRBJ2-2
CSVTRGTGGDGELFF
TGCAGCGTTACCCGGGGGACTGGCGGCGACGGGGAGCTGTTTTTT
>TRBV7-9|TRBD1|NA|TRBJ1-1
CASSPRQGMELNTEAFF
TGTGCCAGCAGCCCTCGACAGGGGATGGAGCTGAACACTGAAGCTTTCTTT
>TRBV5-1|NA|NA|TRBJ1-2
CASRRGTIGKANYGYTF
TGCGCCAGCAGACGGGGAACTATCGGGAAAGCTAACTATGGCTACACCTTC
>TRBV29-1|NA|NA|TRBJ2-1
CSVRQNNEQFF
TGCAGCGTTAGACAGAACAATGAGCAGTTCTTC
>TRBV5-6|NA|few|TRBJ2-5
CASRRTAQETQYF
TGTGCCAGCAGGCGGACAGCCCAAGAGACCCAGTACTTC
>TRBV7-3|TRBD1|once|TRBJ1-1
CASSPPTGSTEAFF
TGTGCCAGCAGCCCCCCGACAGGGTCCACTGAAGCTTTCTTT
>TRBV18|NA|NA|TRBJ2-1
CASSPPGGHEQFF
TGTGCCAGCTCACCACCGGGGGGGCATGAGCAGTTCTTC
>TRBV7-7|NA|NA|TRBJ2-7
CASSPLGGTYEQCF
TGTGCCAGCAGCCCCTTAGGGGGTACCTACGAGCAGTGCTTC
>TRBV14|NA|NA|TRBJ2-5
CASSQVQGRETQYF
TGTGCCAGCAGCCAAGTGCAGGGTAGGGAGACCCAGTACTTC
>TRBV13|TRBD2|NA|TRBJ2-1
CASSLVLAGDNEQFF
TGTGCCAGCAGCTTAGTGCTAGCGGGGGACAATGAGCAGTTCTTC
>TRBV6-1|TRBD1|NA|TRBJ1-1
CASRKGDRGHTEAFF
TGTGCCAGCAGGAAAGGAGACAGGGGGCACACTGAAGCTTTCTTT
>TRBV10-2|NA|NA|TRBJ1-2
CASSESRAGGSDYGYTF
TGCGCCAGCAGTGAGTCGAGGGCGGGGGGCTCGGACTATGGCTACACCTTC
>TRBV5-1|TRBD1|few|TRBJ1-4
CASSEQGIQNNEKLFF
TGCGCCAGCAGCGAACAGGGGATCCAGAATAATGAAAAACTGTTTTTT
>TRBV19|TRBD1|few|TRBJ1-5
CASIGGQGGNQPQHF
TGTGCCAGTATAGGGGGACAGGGCGGCAATCAGCCCCAGCATTTT
>TRBV28|NA|once|TRBJ2-3
CASRQSTDTQYF
TGTGCCAGCCGACAGTCCACAGATACGCAGTATTTT
>TRBV19|NA|NA|TRBJ2-5
CASSAQGQETQYF
TGTGCCAGTAGTGCCCAGGGGCAAGAGACCCAGTACTTC
>TRBV7-2|NA|NA|TRBJ1-4
CASSLVQGLNEKLFF
TGTGCCAGCAGCTTAGTTCAGGGCTTAAATGAAAAACTGTTTTTT
>TRBV10-3|TRBD1|NA|TRBJ1-1
CAIRDRSGEAFF
TGTGCCATCAGGGACAGGTCAGGGGAAGCTTTCTTT
>TRBV1|NA|NA|TRBJ2-5
CTSSQAPLTSGDVNETQYF
TGCACCAGCAGCCAAGCCCCGCTTACTAGCGGAGACGTTAATGAGACCCAGTACTTC
>TRBV11-3|TRBD1|NA|TRBJ2-3
CASQGQGMDTQYF
TGTGCCAGCCAGGGACAGGGAATGGATACGCAGTATTTT
>TRBV5-6|NA|few|TRBJ1-2
CASSLGRGQVGYTF
TGTGCCAGCAGCTTGGGGCGGGGGCAGGTTGGCTACACCTTC
>TRBV27|NA|NA|TRBJ2-1
CASSLSSAYSPYNEQFF
TGTGCCAGCAGTTTATCTAGCGCCTATAGTCCCTACAATGAGCAGTTCTTC
>TRBV25-1|NA|NA|TRBJ2-7
CASSEMWGGAYEQYF
TGTGCCAGCAGTGAGATGTGGGGAGGAGCCTACGAGCAGTACTTC
>TRBV19|NA|NA|TRBJ1-1
CASKKGQGSVTEAFF
TGTGCCAGTAAAAAGGGGCAGGGCAGTGTCACTGAAGCTTTCTTT